These 16 T cell receptor beta chains were sequenced from one sample in a study of control samples from healthy donors and cancer patients. Sequencing used immunoSEQ multiplex PCR; TCRdb keeps in-frame clones, though not all of them. Among approximately 110,000 clones listed, 91% were seen once. Sequenced input: blood. These TCRs come from a woman in her late teens or twenties in good health.

The chain combines TRBV28 with TRBJ1-4; 7 nucleotides align to TRBD1. J lost 0 bases, V lost 8 bases, and 6 bases had no gene match. CDR3 length: 15 amino acids. Germline loops: CDR1 MDHEN, CDR2 SYDVKM. The CDR3 sequence: CASRGQQATNEKLFF. DNA of the CDR3: TGTGCCAGCCGGGGACAGCAAGCAACTAATGAAAAACTGTTTTTT.

V and J are TRBV5-5 and TRBJ1-5; D is unresolved. Germline V gives CDR1 SGHKS, CDR2 YYEKEE (reference sequence). The CDR3 contains 14 residues. The V and J ends lost 4 bases and 7 bases respectively, with 15 bases between them. The CDR3, as DNA: TGTGCCAGCAGCCGCCTGGGCGCGGGACAGCCCCAGCATTTT. Amino acid sequence: CASSRLGAGQPQHF.

The CDR3, as DNA: TGCGCCAGCAGCTTGGGTCAGACCACAGATACGCAGTATTTT. Its translation: CASSLGQTTDTQYF. This chain uses TRBV5-1 with TRBJ2-3; no clear D gene. Germline lookup yields CDR1 SGHRS and CDR2 YFSETQ. The CDR3 spans 14 residues. V gave up 0 bases and J gave up 2 bases, with 7 bases separating them.

The chain links TRBV6-2 or TRBV6-3 to TRBJ2-2, with 9 bases aligning to TRBD2. From germline, CDR1 is MNHEY and CDR2 SVGEGT. The V segment lost 2 bases and the J segment 7 bases; nucleotides outside the gene matches: 5. CDR3 length: 15 residues. The DNA of the CDR3 is TGTGCCAGCAGTTACCGCGGGAGGGGTGGCGGGGAGCTGTTTTTT. As protein: CASSYRGRGGGELFF.

This chain uses TRBV18 with TRBJ2-1, with D tentatively TRBD2 (6 bases). The CDR3 is made up of 17 amino acids. V dropped 4 bases and J dropped 5 bases, with 21 bases sitting between them. Germline V gives CDR1 KGHSH, CDR2 LQKENI. In DNA, the CDR3 is TGTGCCAGCTCACGTATGGTCGGCGGGGCCTACAACAATGAGCAGTTCTTC. Amino acid sequence: CASSRMVGGAYNNEQFF.

Of note for this clone: The junction does not match germline at one end; this may be a read error. The chain is built from TRBV3-1 (or the pseudogene TRBV3-2) and TRBJ2-1; D may be TRBD2 (5 bases). The CDR3 contains 17 residues. Germline V gene sequence: CDR1 LGHDT, CDR2 YNNKEL (reference sequence). The CDR3 bases are TGTGCCAGCAGTCAAGCAAGGCAGCGGAGGTCCTACAATGAGCAGTTCTTC. Amino acid sequence: CASSQARQRRSYNEQFF.

The rearrangement uses TRBV6-5 and TRBJ1-2; TRBD1 agrees at 8 bases. There are 15 residues in the CDR3. The germline V gene has CDR1 MNHEY and CDR2 SVGAGI. The J segment lost 5 bases and the V segment lost 6 bases, leaving 11 bases of the junction unmatched. The CDR3 DNA follows: TGTGCCAGCAGCAGATGGGGGACAGGCGAATATGGCTACACCTTC. This translates into CASSRWGTGEYGYTF.

This sequence joins TRBV6-1 and TRBJ2-7; D gene uncertain. CDR1 MNHNS and CDR2 SASEGT come from the germline V gene. The V gene lost 2 bases and the J gene lost 2 bases, with 13 bases spanning the gap. This CDR3 has 15 residues. CDR3 residues: CASSEIVDTAYEQYF. DNA for the CDR3: TGTGCCAGCAGTGAAATCGTCGACACAGCCTACGAGCAGTACTTC.

V and J are TRBV7-9 and TRBJ1-2; D is possibly TRBD1 (5 bases). The germline V and J ends were trimmed by 0 bases and 3 bases, with 20 bases remaining between them. The CDR3 length is 18 residues. Per germline, CDR1 SEHNR and CDR2 FQNEAQ (reference sequence). CDR3 bases: TGTGCCAGCAGCTTAGCTCTCCATGAGGGGCCTGGTGACTATGGCTACACCTTC. Protein: CASSLALHEGPGDYGYTF.

The chain uses TRBV28 and TRBJ2-7, with TRBD1 identical over 7 bases. V was pared by 7 bases and J by 6 bases, with 12 bases of the junction left unmatched. The CDR3 sequence is 14 residues long. Germline V CDR1 and CDR2: MDHEN, SYDVKM. CDR3 residues: CASNKPRQGSEQYF. The DNA for the CDR3 is TGTGCCAGCAATAAACCCCGACAGGGTTCCGAGCAGTACTTC.

V usage is TRBV12-5 and J usage is TRBJ2-3; D remains unclear. This CDR3 region has 19 residues. CDR1 and CDR2 (germline): LGHNT, FRNRAP. The ends were cut back, 0 bases at V and 2 bases at J, with 21 bases in the middle. CDR3 sequence reads: CASGLVVVRPQHITDTQYF. The CDR3 nucleotides read TGTGCTAGTGGTTTGGTCGTTGTGAGGCCTCAACACATCACAGATACGCAGTATTTT.

The rearrangement uses TRBV5-5 and TRBJ2-3, with 9 nucleotides matching TRBD2. The CDR3 has 16 residues. CDR1 is SGHKS, CDR2 YYEKEE, per germline (reference sequence). V dropped 0 bases and J dropped 2; count of bases not matched to a gene: 4. CDR3 residues: CASSLEAGGFTDTQYF. In nucleotides, the CDR3 is TGTGCCAGCAGCTTGGAGGCGGGAGGGTTCACAGATACGCAGTATTTT.

This rearrangement joins TRBV12-5 to TRBJ2-1; 11 bases are shared with TRBD2. Trimming removed 7 bases from V and 0 bases from J; junction bases left unmatched: 17. Germline lookup yields CDR1 LGHNT and CDR2 FRNRAP. The CDR3 consists of 20 residues. The DNA of the CDR3 is TGTGCTAGTGCCCAAGGACTAGCGGGCGGAATTGTCAGCTCCTACAATGAGCAGTTCTTC. This codes for CASAQGLAGGIVSSYNEQFF.

This clone was recorded once. This chain uses TRBV27 with TRBJ1-2; possibly TRBD1 for D (5 bases). From germline, CDR1 is MNHEY and CDR2 SMNVEV (reference sequence). The CDR3 is made up of 16 amino acids. Trimming took 3 bases from V and 2 from J, leaving 16 bases between them. The CDR3, as DNA: TGTGCCAGCAGTTTTACCAACGGGGGGGTCAACTATGGCTACACCTTC. It translates to CASSFTNGGVNYGYTF.

The rearrangement links TRBV28 to TRBJ1-2, with D possibly matching TRBD1 (5 bases). Looked up from germline, CDR1 is MDHEN and CDR2 is SYDVKM. This CDR3 has 14 amino acids. Trimming took 2 bases from V and 7 from J, leaving 14 bases between them. CDR3 coding DNA: TGTGCCAGCAGTTTAAACCCCCAGCAGGGTGGCTACACCTTC. The encoded protein is CASSLNPQQGGYTF.

This chain uses TRBV13 with TRBJ2-7, with TRBD2 matching over 9 bases. This CDR3 has 14 residues. Germline trimming cut 5 bases from V and 4 bases from J; bases unmatched to any gene: 6. The germline CDR1 and CDR2 sequences are PRHDT and FYEKMQ (reference sequence). In nucleotides, the CDR3 is TGTGCCAGCAGCCCCCGCGGGGGGGGATACGAGCAGTACTTC. Amino acid sequence: CASSPRGGGYEQYF.